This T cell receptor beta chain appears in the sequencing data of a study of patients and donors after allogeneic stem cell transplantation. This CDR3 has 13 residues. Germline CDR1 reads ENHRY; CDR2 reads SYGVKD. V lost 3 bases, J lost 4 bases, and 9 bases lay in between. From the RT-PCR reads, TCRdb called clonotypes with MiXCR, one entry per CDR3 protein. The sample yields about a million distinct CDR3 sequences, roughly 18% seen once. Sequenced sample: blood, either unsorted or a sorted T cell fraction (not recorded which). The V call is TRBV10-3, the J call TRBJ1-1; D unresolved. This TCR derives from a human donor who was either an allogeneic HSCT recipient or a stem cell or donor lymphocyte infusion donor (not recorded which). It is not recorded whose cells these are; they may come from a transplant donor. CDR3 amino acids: CAISDRVLTEAFF. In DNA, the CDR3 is TGTGCCATCAGTGATCGGGTACTCACTGAAGCTTTCTTT.